The source of this TCR beta chain is a study of T cells in Graves' hyperthyroidism and ophthalmopathy. There are many counts of this clonotype. From RNA transcripts, TCR beta CDR3 regions were amplified. Initially, a first-round RT-PCR of the TCR CDR3 employed the HTBI primer set. TCRdb analysed the multiplex PCR reads with MiXCR anew, one entry per CDR3 protein. The table lists fewer than 400,000 distinct CDR3 sequences, roughly 25% of them singletons. Germline CDR1 and CDR2: SNHLY and FYNNEI. V dropped 5 bases and J dropped 5 bases, with 12 bases sitting between them. The CDR3 runs 13 residues. Source material: blood. The source is a man between 50 and 59 years old with Graves' hyperthyroidism. This chain connects TRBV2 to TRBJ2-5; D is tentatively TRBD1 or TRBD2 (5 bases each). The CDR3 nucleotides are TGTGCCAGCAGTTCTGAGGGGCGGGAGACCCAGTACTTC. It yields the protein CASSSEGRETQYF.